This T cell receptor beta chain was recorded in a study of T cell changes during pregnancy in multiple sclerosis. This clone is labeled as medium-sized. Clones were read by immunoSEQ multiplex PCR, and TCRdb kept only the in-frame ones, dropping some. The sample includes tens of thousands of clones, roughly 89% of them seen just once. Material: CD4+ T cells from peripheral blood mononuclear cells, obtained in the first trimester of pregnancy. The source is a female donor with multiple sclerosis, enrolled in a pregnancy study.

The CDR3 DNA is TGTGCCAGTGGGACAGGGGAGTACACTGAAGCTTTCTTT. Translation gives CASGTGEYTEAFF. The chain is built from TRBV11-2 and TRBJ1-1; TRBD1 agrees at 10 bases. The V gene's germline CDR1 is SGHAT and CDR2 FQNNGV. The V segment lost 9 bases and the J segment 3 bases; nucleotides outside the gene matches: 4. The CDR3 contains 13 residues. The variable domain in full, completed from reference TRBV11-2 and TRBJ1-1, reads EAGVAQSPRYKIIEKRQSVAFWCNPISGHATLYWYQQILGQGPKLLIQFQNNGVVDDSQLPKDRFSAERLKGVDSTLKIQPAKLEDSAVYLCASGTGEYTEAFFGQGTRLTVV.